The rows below give T cell receptor beta chains drawn from one sample of a study of blood T cells in healthy people across ages. TCRdb fed the 5' RACE reads into MiXCR, producing one record per CDR3 protein. Among about 580,000 distinct CDR3 sequences listed, 40% to 50% were seen once. What was sequenced was blood. The receptors stem from an elderly man in good health. Each CDR3 is given with its conserved first and last residue. The order of the fields is CDR3 protein, CDR3 DNA, clone size, D gene, J gene, V gene. A D gene is named only where the DNA matches it firmly. Clone size appears in some rows only: once, few, many, or a class for an expanded clone.

CSGVSLGTGDRQPQHF TGCAGCGGGGTCAGCCTCGGGACAGGGGATCGTCAGCCCCAGCATTTT few TRBD1 TRBJ1-5 TRBV29-1
CASSLAGQGIGGYTF TGTGCCAGCAGCTTAGCGGGACAGGGTATAGGTGGCTACACCTTC NA TRBD1 TRBJ1-2 TRBV7-8
CARVGFYEQYF TGTGCCCGTGTTGGGTTCTACGAGCAGTACTTC NA NA TRBJ2-7 TRBV10-3
CSASTGIAVYEQYF TGCAGTGCTTCGACCGGGATAGCGGTGTACGAGCAGTACTTC NA NA TRBJ2-7 TRBV20-1
CAGTFSHEQYF TGTGCCGGCACTTTTTCCCACGAGCAGTACTTC NA NA TRBJ2-7 TRBV2
CASRPKTGSYEQYF TGTGCCAGCAGGCCGAAGACCGGCTCCTACGAGCAGTACTTC few NA TRBJ2-7 TRBV7-2
CSAREGGVNTEAFF TGCAGTGCTAGAGAGGGGGGCGTGAACACTGAAGCTTTCTTT few NA TRBJ1-1 TRBV20-1
CASSAGDRGSEQYF TGTGCCAGCAGCGCCGGGGACAGGGGATCCGAGCAGTACTTC NA TRBD1 TRBJ2-7 TRBV9
CAIRNGVHEQYF TGTGCCATCAGGAACGGGGTTCACGAGCAGTACTTC once NA TRBJ2-7 TRBV6-5
CASSFRAGEAEQFF TGTGCCAGCAGCTTTCGAGCGGGGGAGGCTGAGCAGTTCTTC NA TRBD2 TRBJ2-1 TRBV7-2
CSALTSGGTDTQYF TGCAGTGCCCTGACTAGCGGGGGCACAGATACGCAGTATTTT NA TRBD2 TRBJ2-3 TRBV20-1
CATTQDLNTEAFF TGTGCCACCACGCAGGATCTGAACACTGAAGCTTTCTTT many NA TRBJ1-1 TRBV6-6
CSVKEEDTQYF TGCAGCGTTAAGGAGGAGGATACGCAGTATTTT many NA TRBJ2-3 TRBV29-1
CASSSPSDRGNSPLHF TGTGCCAGCAGTTCCCCTTCGGACAGGGGAAATTCACCCCTCCACTTT NA TRBD1 TRBJ1-6 TRBV6-5
CACRLGQIEAEAFF TGTGCCTGCAGGTTAGGGCAGATCGAGGCTGAAGCTTTCTTT once NA TRBJ1-1 TRBV6-6
CATSESSGGAHNEQFF TGTGCCACCAGTGAATCCAGCGGGGGGGCCCACAATGAGCAGTTCTTC NA TRBD2 TRBJ2-1 TRBV24-1
CASSFKADYEQYF TGTGCCAGCAGCTTTAAGGCCGACTACGAGCAGTACTTC NA NA TRBJ2-7 TRBV7-6
CSARVSGTAYGYTF TGCAGTGCTAGGGTGTCCGGGACCGCCTATGGCTACACCTTC NA NA TRBJ1-2 TRBV20-1
CASSLERAQPQHF TGTGCCAGCAGCTTAGAGAGGGCTCAGCCCCAGCATTTT NA NA TRBJ1-5 TRBV11-2
CASSLWGETQYF TGTGCCAGCAGTTTGTGGGGGGAGACCCAGTACTTC few NA TRBJ2-5 TRBV12-3/TRBV12-4
CASSLGGTSGYEQYF TGTGCCAGCAGCTTAGGGGGGACTAGCGGATACGAGCAGTACTTC few TRBD2 TRBJ2-7 TRBV7-2
CASSYGRLNTEAFF TGTGCCAGCAGTTACGGGAGGCTGAACACTGAAGCTTTCTTT many NA TRBJ1-1 TRBV6-5
CASSLSGRGRDYGYTF TGTGCCAGCAGTTTGTCCGGTAGAGGCAGAGACTATGGCTACACCTTC many NA TRBJ1-2 TRBV7-9
CASSPGTANNEQFF TGTGCCAGCAGCCCCGGGACGGCCAACAATGAGCAGTTCTTC NA NA TRBJ2-1 TRBV7-2
CSASQGAVYEQYF TGCAGTGCCTCACAGGGGGCGGTCTACGAGCAGTACTTC NA TRBD1 TRBJ2-7 TRBV20-1
CASSQNSGGDTQYF TGTGCCAGCAGCCAAAATAGCGGGGGAGATACGCAGTATTTT NA TRBD2 TRBJ2-3 TRBV7-2
CASSYIGAGGGNEQFF TGTGCCAGCAGTTACATCGGGGCCGGCGGGGGGAATGAGCAGTTCTTC many TRBD2 TRBJ2-1 TRBV6-6
CASSSSLEVKIHNEQFF TGCGCCAGCAGTTCCTCACTGGAGGTAAAAATCCACAATGAGCAGTTCTTC NA NA TRBJ2-1 TRBV10-1
CSASEAAEGTSYGYTF TGCAGTGCTAGTGAGGCAGCGGAAGGAACAAGCTATGGCTACACCTTC few NA TRBJ1-2 TRBV20-1